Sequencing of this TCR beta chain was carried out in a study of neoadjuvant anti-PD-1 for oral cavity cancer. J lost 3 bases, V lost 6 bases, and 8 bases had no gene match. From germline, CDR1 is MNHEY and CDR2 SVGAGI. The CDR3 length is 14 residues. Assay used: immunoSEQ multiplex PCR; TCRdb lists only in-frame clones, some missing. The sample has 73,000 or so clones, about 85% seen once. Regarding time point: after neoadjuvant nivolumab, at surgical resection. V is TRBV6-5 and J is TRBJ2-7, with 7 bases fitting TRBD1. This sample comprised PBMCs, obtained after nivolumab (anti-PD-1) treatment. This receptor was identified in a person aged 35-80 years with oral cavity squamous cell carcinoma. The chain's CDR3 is CASRPGTALYEQYF. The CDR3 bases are TGTGCCAGCAGGCCCGGGACAGCCCTCTACGAGCAGTACTTC.